This is a list of T cell receptor beta chains from one sample in a study of identical twins. MiXCR was run by TCRdb on the 5' RACE reads, yielding one entry per CDR3 protein. The table lists 500,000 or so distinct CDR3 sequences, 11% to 15% of them singletons, with about 0.52% in the top ten. These data also featured in a second study, about yellow fever vaccine responses in identical twins.

Specimen: CD4+ T cells sorted from blood. The receptor set was obtained from a woman younger than 30 in good health. The conserved cysteine and the conserved F or W are not part of the CDR3 here. Clone size is given for some rows only: seen once, a few or many times, or a class if the clone is expanded.

j_call v_call clone_size cdr3_length cdr3_aa
TRBJ2-2 TRBV7-8 few 17 ASSLIGSPGGSWSGELF
TRBJ2-7 TRBV27 NA 11 ASSFLASYEQY
TRBJ2-3 TRBV6-2/TRBV6-3 NA 13 ASSSTGRYTDTQY
TRBJ1-5 TRBV10-3 NA 15 ATDPGPRPGSNQPQH
TRBJ2-3 TRBV11-3 few 10 ASSSRADTQY
TRBJ2-3 TRBV4-2 NA 12 ASSQETGLTTQY
TRBJ2-1 TRBV6-1 few 13 ASSVASGGVSGQF
TRBJ1-2 TRBV27 NA 13 ASSWGQGLTYGYT
TRBJ2-1 TRBV9 NA 11 ASTPQGTGEQF
TRBJ2-7 TRBV29-1 NA 11 SVEGSGAYEQY
TRBJ2-1 TRBV15 NA 12 ATSRGLQYNEQF
TRBJ2-3 TRBV4-2 few 13 ASSQVGLNPDTQY
TRBJ2-7 TRBV20-1 NA 12 SARDGAGGREQY
TRBJ2-3 TRBV5-1 NA 13 ASSNGLEYTDTQY
TRBJ1-4 TRBV20-1 few 12 SASFSATNEKLF
TRBJ2-1 TRBV28 few 12 ASTPGLANNEQF
TRBJ2-7 TRBV18 few 11 ASSPPGGGEQY
TRBJ2-4 TRBV7-2 few 15 ASSSTLTGVTKNIQY
TRBJ1-2 TRBV14 NA 11 ASSLGGLSGYT
TRBJ2-7 TRBV18 NA 14 ASSSLELAGAGEQY
TRBJ2-5 TRBV5-1 few 15 ASSDGISGSRSETQY
TRBJ2-1 TRBV20-1 few 12 SAPTLGGYNEQF
TRBJ2-7 TRBV5-1 NA 11 ASSLDRGSEQY
TRBJ2-3 TRBV24-1 NA 13 ATSLGQGLIHTQY
TRBJ2-7 TRBV10-3 few 11 AITPGTPYEQY
TRBJ1-4 TRBV24-1 few 14 ATSELGPTGSEKLF
TRBJ2-3 TRBV12-3/TRBV12-4 few 13 ASSPGTGVGDTQY
TRBJ2-7 TRBV7-2 few 11 ASNPGQAYEQY
TRBJ2-3 TRBV20-1 NA 13 SAPPGLAGTDTQY
TRBJ2-7 TRBV30 few 12 AWSNGQGFHEQY
TRBJ1-5 TRBV25-1 NA 13 ASSESRVLAQPQH
TRBJ2-7 TRBV6-8 NA 13 ASSYSERYSYEQY
TRBJ2-4 TRBV3-1 NA 10 ASSRQENIQY
TRBJ2-5 TRBV10-2 few 13 ASREDPQDQETQY
TRBJ2-3 TRBV5-1 NA 12 ASSLAGLTDTQY
TRBJ2-1 TRBV2 NA 12 ASSVELAANEQF
TRBJ1-1 TRBV3-1 NA 12 ASSQTRQNTEAF
TRBJ2-5 TRBV6-1 NA 12 ASSGSGRGETQY
TRBJ2-5 TRBV9 NA 13 ASSVDRGHEETQY